A selection of T cell receptor beta chains follows, all from one sample in a study of T cell changes during pregnancy in multiple sclerosis. The method was immunoSEQ multiplex PCR; TCRdb's version includes in-frame clones alone and lacks a portion of them. The repertoire has 50,000 to 60,000 clones, 75% to 90% of them found once; the top ten carry 0.55% to 0.6%. This material consisted of CD4+ T cells from peripheral blood mononuclear cells, taken in the first trimester of pregnancy. Source of these receptors: a female donor with multiple sclerosis, enrolled in a pregnancy study. CDR3s include the opening cysteine and the closing phenylalanine or tryptophan. The D gene is left open where the match is weak. Clone size is not always given. Where it is, it says once, few, many or a class for expanded clones.

cdr3_aa cdr3_nt j_call v_call d_call cdr3_length clone_size
CASKQVAGDKEQYF TGTGCCAGCAAACAGGTAGCGGGGGACAAAGAGCAGTACTTC TRBJ2-7 TRBV6-6 TRBD2 14 once
CASSPETGGLTGELFF TGTGCCAGCTCACCAGAGACAGGGGGACTAACCGGGGAGCTGTTTTTT TRBJ2-2 TRBV18 TRBD1 16 -
CASSPGTGPYGYTF TGTGCCAGCTCACCGGGGACAGGCCCCTATGGCTACACCTTC TRBJ1-2 TRBV18 TRBD1 14 -
CASSPFQRSGQLLNNEQFF TGTGCCAGCAGCCCTTTTCAACGTTCTGGACAGCTACTGAACAATGAGCAGTTCTTC TRBJ2-1 TRBV7-9 - 19 -
CASSEIGLAGGEQFF TGTGCCAGCAGTGAGATCGGACTAGCGGGAGGTGAGCAGTTCTTC TRBJ2-1 TRBV2 TRBD2 15 -
CACTPRGKF TGTGCCTGCACCCCCAGAGGCAAATTT TRBJ1-1 TRBV30 - 9 medium-sized
CASRMGGASRNTIYF TGTGCCAGCCGGATGGGGGGGGCGTCCAGAAACACCATATATTTT TRBJ1-3 TRBV28 - 15 -
CASRSDRRSNTGELFF TGTGCCAGCAGATCAGACAGGAGATCGAACACCGGGGAGCTGTTTTTT TRBJ2-2 TRBV2 - 16 -
CASSLGGGRGQAQHF TGCGCCAGCAGCCTCGGGGGGGGGAGGGGTCAGGCCCAGCATTTT TRBJ1-5 TRBV4-1 - 15 -
CASSLGTGVFRNEQFF TGTGCCAGCAGCTTAGGGACAGGGGTGTTTAGGAATGAGCAGTTCTTC TRBJ2-1 TRBV7-9 TRBD1 16 -
CAMDRGLSYEQYF TGTGCCATGGACAGGGGCCTCTCCTACGAGCAGTACTTC TRBJ2-7 TRBV30 TRBD1 13 -
CASSIWGVETQYF TGTGCCAGTAGTATTTGGGGGGTAGAGACCCAGTACTTC TRBJ2-5 TRBV19 - 13 -
CSASFSDTQYF TGCAGTGCTAGTTTTTCTGATACGCAGTATTTT TRBJ2-3 TRBV20-1 - 11 -
CASSQGGLAGAYEQYF TGCGCCAGCAGCCAAGGCGGACTAGCGGGGGCCTACGAGCAGTACTTC TRBJ2-7 TRBV4-3 TRBD2 16 -
CASSVAQVRSSGYTF TGTGCCAGCAGCGTAGCACAGGTTAGATCCAGTGGCTACACCTTC TRBJ1-2 TRBV9 - 15 -
CASSAHPGTSGGPPGLPQYF TGTGCCAGCAGCGCGCATCCGGGGACTAGCGGGGGCCCGCCGGGTTTACCGCAGTATTTT TRBJ2-3 TRBV9 TRBD2 20 -
CSVEARDRGFGYTF TGCAGCGTTGAAGCCCGGGACAGGGGTTTTGGCTACACCTTC TRBJ1-2 TRBV29-1 TRBD1 14 -
CAIRAGTGNNEQFF TGTGCCATCAGAGCCGGGACAGGGAATAATGAGCAGTTCTTC TRBJ2-1 TRBV10-3 TRBD1 14 -
CASSSIYQWGRRTQYF TGTGCCAGCAGCTCTATTTATCAGTGGGGCCGACGTACGCAGTATTTT TRBJ2-3 TRBV11-3 - 16 -
CASSPGTGYQPQHF TGTGCCAGCAGTCCAGGGACAGGGTATCAGCCCCAGCATTTT TRBJ1-5 TRBV28 TRBD1 14 -
CASSHGLAGAKNIQYF TGCGCCAGCAGCCACGGACTAGCGGGGGCCAAAAACATTCAGTACTTC TRBJ2-4 TRBV4-1 TRBD2 16 -
CANGKPGQGRSPLHF TGCGCCAACGGAAAGCCGGGACAGGGACGTTCACCCCTCCACTTT TRBJ1-6 TRBV5-1 TRBD1 15 once
CSVRTSVRPGANVLTF TGCAGCGTTCGGACTAGCGTTCGACCTGGGGCCAACGTCCTGACTTTC TRBJ2-6 TRBV29-1 TRBD2 16 -
CASSVQGARDEQFF TGTGCCAGCAGTGTGCAGGGGGCTAGGGATGAGCAGTTCTTC TRBJ2-1 TRBV6-1 TRBD1 14 -